This paragraph reports one T cell receptor (beta chain). Its antigen is not known. Library preparation (for TCRbeta) was performed with unique molecular identifiers. From the PCR reads, TCRdb called clonotypes with MiXCR, one entry per CDR3 protein. Of around 440,000 distinct CDR3 sequences listed, 16% are singletons. These data originate in a study of T-cell reconstitution after alpha-beta-depleted transplantation in children. Broader study findings: Two months or so post-transplant, alpha-beta T cells reportedly derived from several hundred expanded graft clones. After transplant, high TCRbeta diversity at day 60 in some patients arose from surviving recipient T cells and thymic progenitors.

The sequence was obtained from a boy under two years old who had a stem cell transplant for Wiskott-Aldrich syndrome, so the T cells may come from the graft donor. The source was PBMCs, mostly from graft donor cells, collected 360 days after TCRalphabeta/CD19-depleted stem cell transplant.

The CDR3: CASSRDGITGELFF. DNA for the CDR3: TGTGCCAGCAGCCGAGACGGTATCACCGGGGAGCTGTTTTTT. The chain carries TRBV7-8 and TRBJ2-2; D is uncertain. The CDR3 spans 14 residues. Germline assignment: CDR1 SGHVS and CDR2 FQNEAQ. V dropped 5 bases and J dropped 4 bases, with 11 bases sitting between them.